Described below is a single T cell receptor beta chain sequence and its context. Its antigen remains unidentified. These data are taken from a study of cytomegalovirus exposure and HLA in healthy donors. Study-wide context: When over 300 donors were genotyped, about 86% of them were found to fall in the Caucasian-associated ancestry cluster. Study-wide points: Serostatus for CMV was the only available immune exposure information. In a later analysis, compared with equally common non-associated chains, HLA-associated beta chains were more expanded. Sequencing likely generated an artifact that appeared as a cluster of highly shared sequence variants.

The CDR3 runs to 16 residues. CDR1 is LGHNA and CDR2 is YNFKEQ in the germline V gene. V was clipped by 2 bases and J by 0 bases, with 11 bases between them. The PCR had 60 Vbeta and 13 Jbeta primers. Generated by immunoSEQ multiplex PCR, the TCRdb table keeps only in-frame clones and is missing some. The profile shows roughly 67,000 clones, 70% to 90% of them singletons. The clonotype was recovered from a woman aged 30 to 39 in good health and CMV-seronegative. The sample was PBMCs. This rearrangement joins TRBV4-2 to TRBJ2-1; D is unresolved. The CDR3 reads CASSQHDKSSYNEQFF. CDR3 DNA: TGTGCCAGCAGCCAACACGACAAGAGCTCCTACAATGAGCAGTTCTTC.